A single sample gave rise to the 20 T cell receptor beta chains below, sequenced in a study of blood T cells in healthy people across ages. Together with a sample-barcoded 5' primer, a J-beta primer mix was included in a second PCR lasting roughly 6 to 12 cycles. TCRdb re-called the 5' RACE reads through MiXCR, storing one row per CDR3 protein. The sample records roughly 680,000 distinct CDR3 sequences, approximately 52% being singletons. Source material: blood. The origin of the receptors is a woman of 80 years or more in good health.

Concerning this clonotype: A much larger clonotype is one base distant, so this may be a read error. The CDR3 DNA reads as TGCGCCAGCGGCTTGGATCTAGCGGGTCTTACCAGCACAGATACGCAGTATTTT. This encodes CASGLDLAGLTSTDTQYF. V usage is TRBV5-1 and J usage is TRBJ2-3, with 8 positions matching TRBD2. The V gene's germline CDR1 is SGHRS and CDR2 YFSETQ. This CDR3 spans 18 amino acids. Supplemented by reference TRBV5-1 and TRBJ2-3, the full variable domain reads KAGVTQTPRYLIKTRGQQVTLSCSPISGHRSVSWYQQTPGQGLQFLFEYFSETQRNKGNFPGRFSGRQFSNSRSEMNVSTLELGDSALYLCASGLDLAGLTSTDTQYFGPGTRLTVL.

This clonotype was seen at least ten times. The rearrangement uses TRBV10-1 and TRBJ2-7; D is possibly TRBD1 (6 bases). The ends were cut back, 7 bases at V and 2 bases at J, with 12 bases in the middle. The CDR3 runs 13 residues. Germline CDR1 is WNHNN and CDR2 is SYGVQD (reference sequence). CDR3 nucleotide sequence: TGCGCCAGCATGCAGGGGCTTCCCTACGAGCAGTACTTC. Translated: CASMQGLPYEQYF.

The J gene is TRBJ2-3, the V gene TRBV7-2, with D possibly being TRBD1 (6 bases). There are 14 residues in the CDR3. Trimming left V 5 bases short and J 0 bases short, with 9 bases between. Germline V lookup: CDR1 SGHTA, CDR2 FQGNSA. The DNA for the CDR3 is TGTGCCAGCAGCAAAAGGGGGAGCACAGATACGCAGTATTTT. Its translation is CASSKRGSTDTQYF.

This clonotype showed up just once. The V and J genes are TRBV15 and TRBJ1-1; 7 bases map to TRBD1. The germline V gene encodes CDR1 LNHNV and CDR2 YYDKDF (reference sequence). V dropped 4 bases and J dropped 0; count of bases not matched to a gene: 5. The CDR3 covers 15 residues. CDR3 protein: CATSTPGQMNTEAFF. In nucleotides, the CDR3 is TGTGCCACCAGCACCCCGGGACAGATGAACACTGAAGCTTTCTTT.

As regards this clonotype: This could be a read error, since a much larger clone is one nucleotide away. This CDR3 fails to terminate in the conserved phenylalanine or tryptophan, so it likely reflects a read error. The chain combines TRBV7-2 with TRBJ2-1, with TRBD2 matching over 11 bases. The length of the CDR3 is 14 residues. V lost 7 bases, J lost 6 bases, and 5 bases stayed unmatched. Germline V gene data show CDR1 as SGHTA and CDR2 as FQGNSA. Here the CDR3 reads CASTTSGSRNEQFL. The CDR3 bases are TGTGCCAGCACTACTAGCGGGAGCCGCAATGAGCAGTTCTTG.

This clonotype has a count of ten or more. The V gene is TRBV20-1, the J gene TRBJ1-6; 7 bases agree with TRBD1. The CDR3 has 17 residues. The junction had 5 bases not matched to a gene; V was cut back by 0 bases and J by 0 bases. Germline V gene data show CDR1 as DFQATT and CDR2 as SNEGSKA (reference sequence). The CDR3 nucleotides read TGCAGTGCTAGAGATGGACAGGAGAGCTCCTATAATTCACCCCTCCACTTT. Amino acid sequence: CSARDGQESSYNSPLHF.

CDR3 coding DNA: TGCAGTGTCACTGGGCCAGACGGTTACTCCTACGAGCAGTACTTC. This codes for CSVTGPDGYSYEQYF. This rearrangement joins TRBV20-1 to TRBJ2-4; D is unresolved. The J call could be wrong; TRBJ2-7 is a better fit for the DNA end. The CDR3 has 15 amino acids. Looked up from germline, CDR1 is DFQATT and CDR2 is SNEGSKA (reference sequence).

V gene TRBV10-3 combines with J gene TRBJ1-2, with TRBD1 matching 7 bases. Germline lookup yields CDR1 ENHRY and CDR2 SYGVKD. The ends lost 1 base at V and 13 bases at J; junction bases unmatched: 12. The CDR3 length is 14 residues. DNA of the CDR3: TGTGCCATCAGTGAGTACCAGGGGGACTTGGTGTTCACCTTC. Its translation is CAISEYQGDLVFTF.

Remarks on this clonotype: This clone may be a read error of a much larger clone one base away. This chain links TRBV5-1 with TRBJ2-5; no clear D. The CDR3 covers 15 residues. The germline V gene has CDR1 SGHRS and CDR2 YFSETQ. Trimming shortened V by 0 bases and J by 11 bases, and 20 bases separated the two germline ends. The CDR3 DNA follows: TGCGCCAGCAGCTTGGTGCGAAACTCTTACAATGAGCAGTACTTC. Protein: CASSLVRNSYNEQYF.

Worth noting for this clonotype: A clone one base away is much larger, so this may be a read error. The V and J genes are TRBV30 and TRBJ2-6; TRBD1 matches at 9 bases. The V gene's germline CDR1 is GTSNPN and CDR2 SVGIG (reference sequence). J was trimmed by 2 bases and V by 4 bases; bases with no gene match: 3. The CDR3 is 15 amino acids. CDR3 sequence (DNA): TGTGCCTGGAATGGGACAGGGACTGGGGCCAACGTCCTGACTTTC. Protein sequence: CAWNGTGTGANVLTF.

A word on this clonotype: A much larger clonotype is one base distant, so this may be a read error. This rearrangement joins TRBV14 to TRBJ1-2; 7 bases align to TRBD1. Germline loops: CDR1 SGHDN, CDR2 FVKESK. The CDR3 is made up of 14 amino acids. CDR3 DNA: TGTGCCAGCAGCAAGACAGGGAACTACTATGGCTGCACCTTC. Encoded protein: CASSKTGNYYGCTF.

CDR3 loop: CSARDGKGSQGEGQYF. CDR3 nucleotides: TGCAGTGCTAGAGATGGGAAGGGGTCACAGGGAGAAGGGCAGTATTTT. The chain combines TRBV20-1 with TRBJ2-3; possibly TRBD1 for D (6 bases). The length of the CDR3 is 16 residues. The V gene's germline CDR1 is DFQATT and CDR2 SNEGSKA (reference sequence). Trimming stripped 0 bases from V and 11 bases from J, with 24 bases between.

There are many counts of this clonotype. The chain is built from TRBV4-1 and TRBJ2-1; 9 nucleotides align to TRBD1. After removal of 2 bases from V and 3 bases from J, the junction contained 2 bases not matched to a gene. The germline V gene has CDR1 MGHRA and CDR2 YSYEKL. The length of the CDR3 is 15 residues. The CDR3 nucleotides are TGCGCCAGCAGCCAACCGGGACAGGGCTACAATGAGCAGTTCTTC. It yields the protein CASSQPGQGYNEQFF.

V usage is TRBV4-1 and J usage is TRBJ2-7; TRBD2 might be the D (5 bases). This CDR3 is built from 14 residues. Germline V gene sequence: CDR1 MGHRA, CDR2 YSYEKL. The germline V and J ends were trimmed by 3 bases and 3 bases, with 12 bases remaining between them. The CDR3: CASSQQTRDYEQYF. The CDR3 nucleotides read TGCGCCAGCAGCCAGCAGACGAGGGACTACGAGCAGTACTTC.

A few counts support this clonotype. J is TRBJ1-2 and V is TRBV7-9, with 8 bases lining up with TRBD1. The germline V gene encodes CDR1 SEHNR and CDR2 FQNEAQ (reference sequence). The ends lost 5 bases at V and 11 bases at J; junction bases unmatched: 10. The length of the CDR3 is 13 residues. The CDR3 DNA reads as TGTGCCAGCAGCCCTGCCCCACAGGGGGAGTACACCTTC. Translation gives CASSPAPQGEYTF.

The table lists this clonotype with many counts. The chain joins TRBV18 to TRBJ2-7; maybe TRBD1 (6 bases). V lost 6 bases and J lost 0, with 15 bases in between. Germline V gene lookup returns CDR1 KGHSH and CDR2 LQKENI. The CDR3 is 15 amino acids. CDR3 sequence: CASSLAQGSSYEQYF. CDR3 coding DNA: TGTGCCAGCTCGTTAGCCCAGGGGAGCTCCTACGAGCAGTACTTC.

The chain is built from TRBV29-1 and TRBJ2-6; no firm D call. The germline V gene has CDR1 SQVTM and CDR2 ANQGSEA. The CDR3 consists of 13 residues. V was shortened by 7 bases and J by 0 bases, with 7 bases between the two germline ends. The CDR3 nucleotides are TGCAGCGCACGGCACTCTGGGGCCAACGTCCTGACTTTC. Translating it yields CSARHSGANVLTF.

This clonotype showed up just a few times. This chain joins TRBV4-1 and TRBJ2-4; perhaps TRBD1 as D (6 bases). Per the germline V gene, CDR1 is MGHRA and CDR2 is YSYEKL. Trimming removed 4 bases at V and 8 bases at J, with 27 bases between. The CDR3 runs 18 residues. The CDR3 nucleotides are TGCGCCAGCAGCCCCAGCCGTGAGGGGGAGATGAATGGGGACATTCAGTACTTC. This translates into CASSPSREGEMNGDIQYF.

The chain is built from TRBV12-3 or TRBV12-4 and TRBJ1-1, with 7 positions matching TRBD1. The CDR3 sequence is 15 residues long. V was pared by 3 bases and J by 4 bases, with 8 bases of the junction left unmatched. The CDR3 coding sequence is TGTGCCAGCAGTTTCCAAGGGGGCTTGGGCACTGAAGCTTTCTTT. Amino acid sequence: CASSFQGGLGTEAFF.

As regards this clonotype: Its ends do not fully match the called genes, so a read error is possible. This chain uses TRBV7-8 with TRBJ1-1; D is ambiguous. Germline V CDR1 and CDR2: SGHVS, FQNEAQ. This CDR3 is 15 amino acids long. CDR3: CASSLAVTLNTEAFF. The CDR3 DNA reads as TGTGCCAGCAGCCTAGCTGTAACTTTAAACACTGAAGCTTTCTTT.